This TCR beta chain derives from a study of cytomegalovirus exposure and HLA in healthy donors. Points from the study as a whole: Analyses of presence/absence relied on an assumption of roughly uniform sequencing depth across donors. For cytomegalovirus status, the classifier reportedly gave diagnoses with high specificity and sensitivity. In a later analysis, an Asian-associated ancestry cluster reportedly showed fewer N-insertions than the approximately 670-donor mean.

This PCR relied on a set of 60 Vbeta primers and 13 Jbeta primers. Profiled with immunoSEQ multiplex PCR; TCRdb holds only in-frame clones, not every one. The sample includes about 100,000 clones, about three quarters of them seen just once. Comments on this clone: The antigen remains undetermined.

The V and J ends lost 4 bases and 4 bases respectively, with 13 bases between them. The CDR3 covers 15 residues. In germline, CDR1 is LNHDA, CDR2 SQIVND (reference sequence). This clonotype originated in a man aged 50-59 years in good health and CMV-seropositive. The rearrangement joins TRBV19 to TRBJ2-2, with D possibly being TRBD2 (7 bases). The sequenced sample was PBMCs. CDR3 sequence reads: CASSKSGGGTGELFF. The CDR3 DNA reads TGTGCCAGTAGTAAATCGGGGGGCGGCACCGGGGAGCTGTTTTTT.